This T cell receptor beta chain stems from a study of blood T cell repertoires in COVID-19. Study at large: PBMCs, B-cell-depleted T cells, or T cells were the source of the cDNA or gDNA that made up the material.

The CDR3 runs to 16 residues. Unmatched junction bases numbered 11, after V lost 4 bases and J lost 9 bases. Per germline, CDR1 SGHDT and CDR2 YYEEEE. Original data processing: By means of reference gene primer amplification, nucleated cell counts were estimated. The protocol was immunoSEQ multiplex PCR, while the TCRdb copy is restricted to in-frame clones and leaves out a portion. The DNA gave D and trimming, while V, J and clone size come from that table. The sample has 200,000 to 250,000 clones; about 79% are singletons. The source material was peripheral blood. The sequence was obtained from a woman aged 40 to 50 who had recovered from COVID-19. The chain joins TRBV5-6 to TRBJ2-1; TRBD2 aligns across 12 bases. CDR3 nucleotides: TGTGCCAGCAGCCTACTAGCGGGGGGCTCGAGGAGTGAGCAGTTCTTC. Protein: CASSLLAGGSRSEQFF.